A single sample is the source of the 9 T cell receptor beta chains below, sequenced in a study of T cells after yellow fever vaccination. From the 5' RACE reads, TCRdb called clonotypes with MiXCR, one entry per CDR3 protein. Of a few hundred thousand distinct CDR3 sequences listed, less than 8.5% are singletons. Source: CD4+ T cells sorted from PBMCs, taken 15 days after the yellow fever booster vaccination. Every receptor here comes from a man younger than 40 who received the YFV17D yellow fever vaccine.

Ten or more counts support this clonotype. This chain links TRBV4-3 with TRBJ1-2; D unresolved. This CDR3 comprises 14 residues. Germline CDR1 LGHNA, CDR2 YSLEER. Trimming removed 6 bases at V and 7 bases at J, with 18 bases between. The CDR3 nucleotides read TGCGCCAGCAGTAAGTCGGGCGGAATGGCTGGCTACACCTTC. Amino acid sequence: CASSKSGGMAGYTF.

This clonotype was counted many times. The chain combines TRBV9 with TRBJ2-3; D unclear. Germline V lookup: CDR1 SGDLS, CDR2 YYNGEE. V gave up 0 bases and J gave up 5 bases, with 4 bases separating them. CDR3 size: 12 residues. Here the CDR3 reads CASSVGQDTQYF. As DNA, the CDR3 is TGTGCCAGCAGCGTAGGACAAGATACGCAGTATTTT.

V is TRBV2 and J is TRBJ2-1; D gene ambiguous. The V end was cut by 7 bases, the J end by 3 bases, with 7 bases between. The length of the CDR3 is 12 residues. Per the germline V gene, CDR1 is SNHLY and CDR2 is FYNNEI. The CDR3: CASTGVYNEQFF. The CDR3 coding sequence is TGTGCCAGCACTGGGGTCTACAATGAGCAGTTCTTC.

The chain recombines TRBV5-1 with TRBJ2-3, with 10 bases fitting TRBD2. This CDR3 is built from 17 residues. V lost 5 bases to trimming and J lost 2 bases; unmatched junction nucleotides: 11. CDR1 and CDR2 from the germline V gene are SGHRS and YFSETQ. The CDR3 DNA reads as TGCGCCAGCAGACAATCTAGCGGGAGAGCTTACACAGATACGCAGTATTTT. Encoded protein: CASRQSSGRAYTDTQYF.

This clonotype was counted a few times. The CDR3 region has the DNA TGCAGTGCTTCACAGGGGGCGTTTTGGGAAAAACTGTTTTTT. Translating gives CSASQGAFWEKLFF. The chain has TRBV20-1 and TRBJ1-4, with 9 nucleotides matching TRBD1. The CDR3 loop spans 14 amino acids. With 5 bases clipped from V and 8 bases from J, the junction kept 9 bases outside the gene matches. CDR1 DFQATT and CDR2 SNEGSKA come from the germline V gene (reference sequence).

This clonotype was observed a few times. The chain joins TRBV5-1 to TRBJ2-7; 10 bases map to TRBD1. The CDR3 extends over 15 amino acids. Germline-derived CDR1 and CDR2 are SGHRS and YFSETQ. The ends lost 4 bases at V and 6 bases at J; junction bases unmatched: 10. The CDR3: CASSRAGTGEREQYF. For the CDR3, the DNA is TGCGCCAGCAGCCGGGCCGGGACAGGGGAACGCGAGCAGTACTTC. The complete variable domain, with remaining parts taken from reference TRBV5-1 and TRBJ2-7, reads KAGVTQTPRYLIKTRGQQVTLSCSPISGHRSVSWYQQTPGQGLQFLFEYFSETQRNKGNFPGRFSGRQFSNSRSEMNVSTLELGDSALYLCASSRAGTGEREQYFGPGTRLTVT.

This clonotype was seen many times. The chain is built from TRBV10-3 and TRBJ2-3; maybe TRBD1 (5 bases). V lost 7 bases to trimming and J lost 2 bases, with 19 bases between them. The CDR3 loop spans 16 amino acids. In germline, CDR1 is ENHRY, CDR2 SYGVKD. The CDR3: CAITRGAGAFTDTQYF. The CDR3 DNA is TGTGCCATCACAAGGGGTGCTGGGGCGTTCACAGATACGCAGTATTTT.

This clonotype showed up many times. The chain recombines TRBV4-2 with TRBJ2-2; no clear D gene. Per the germline V gene, CDR1 is LGHNA and CDR2 is YNFKEQ. This CDR3 spans 15 amino acids. Trimming pared 0 bases from V and 2 bases from J, leaving 7 bases between. CDR3 region: CASSQESSNTGELFF. Written as DNA, the CDR3 is TGTGCCAGCAGCCAAGAATCGAGTAACACCGGGGAGCTGTTTTTT.

V is TRBV7-2 and J is TRBJ2-3; 10 bases align to TRBD2. Germline loops: CDR1 SGHTA, CDR2 FQGNSA. Trimming at V came to 1 base and at J to 5 bases, leaving 6 bases not matched to a gene. CDR3 length: 16 residues. CDR3 in DNA: TGTGCCAGCAGCTTAGGGCTAGCGGGAGCCCAAGATACGCAGTATTTT. It is translated as CASSLGLAGAQDTQYF.